This T cell receptor (beta chain) is drawn from a study of blood T cell repertoires in COVID-19. Study at large: Researchers got acute and convalescent COVID-19 samples from the United States, Italy and Spain.

CDR1 and CDR2 from the germline V gene are MGHRA and YSYEKL. CDR3 size: 16 residues. The ends lost 4 bases at V and 0 bases at J; junction bases unmatched: 6. Libraries were prepared by immunoSEQ multiplex PCR; TCRdb keeps only in-frame clonotypes and omits some of them. In the table there are 200,000 to 300,000 clones, 88% of which are singletons. Recruits, aged roughly 18 to 95 years, lived in about two dozen US areas. This clone has just one count. Sequences were obtained from PBMCs or T cells enriched from blood (not recorded which). The sequence derives from a woman aged 40 to 49 with acute COVID-19. The J gene is TRBJ2-1, the V gene TRBV4-1, with 7 positions matching TRBD1. The CDR3 nucleotides are TGCGCCAGCAGCCCAACAGGGGCAAGCTCCTACAATGAGCAGTTCTTC. Protein product: CASSPTGASSYNEQFF.